The clone carrying this TCR beta chain was picked up many times. Its antigen is as yet unknown. This CDR3 region has 15 residues. The trim removed 5 bases at V and 3 bases at J, leaving 7 bases unmatched. CDR1 SGHTA and CDR2 FQGNSA come from the germline V gene. Ophthalmopathy cases met thresholds of Clinical Activity Score at least 3, NOSPECS grade at least 4 and duration under 3 months. Used for diagnoses were clinical symptoms, serum thyroxine and TRAb, thyroid ultrasound and orbital computed tomography. From RNA transcripts, TCR beta CDR3 regions were amplified. Primed by the HTBI set, a first-round RT-PCR was run on the TCR CDR3. TCRdb re-derived calls from the multiplex PCR reads in MiXCR, one entry per CDR3 protein. The table shows more than 300,000 distinct CDR3 sequences, with about 14% occurring only once. This sample is part of a study of T cells in Graves' hyperthyroidism and ophthalmopathy.

Study-wide results and limits: In the blood, most expanded thyroid clonotypes above 0.001 appeared as well.

The sequenced material came from blood. The chain recombines TRBV7-2 with TRBJ2-3; 8 nucleotides align to TRBD2. The clonotype was recovered from a woman in her thirties with Graves' ophthalmopathy. The CDR3 region is CASSLGLGVTDTQYF. The CDR3 coding sequence is TGTGCCAGCAGCCTGGGACTAGGAGTTACAGATACGCAGTATTTT.